Shown below are 3 T cell receptor beta chains from a single sample sequenced in a study of cytomegalovirus exposure and HLA in healthy donors. This PCR relied on a set of 60 Vbeta primers and 13 Jbeta primers. Generated by immunoSEQ multiplex PCR, the TCRdb table keeps only in-frame clones and is missing some. The data hold around 210,000 clones, with roughly 83% observed a single time. Sequencing was carried out using PBMCs. Every receptor here comes from a male donor in good health and CMV-seropositive.

The CDR3 protein is CASSVESQGGSPLHF. DNA for the CDR3: TGTGCCAGCAGCGTAGAGTCACAGGGTGGTTCACCCCTCCACTTT. The chain carries TRBV9 and TRBJ1-6; tentative D call: TRBD1 (6 bases). This CDR3 is built from 15 residues. Per germline, CDR1 SGDLS and CDR2 YYNGEE. V gave up 0 bases and J gave up 9 bases, with 13 bases separating them.

The chain links TRBV6-5 to TRBJ1-6; the D gene is possibly TRBD1 (5 bases). The germline V gene encodes CDR1 MNHEY and CDR2 SVGAGI. This CDR3 comprises 15 residues. Deletions cut 2 bases from V and 8 bases from J, with 13 bases between. As DNA, the CDR3 is TGTGCCAGCAGTTACCGCCCCAGGGAGGATTCACCCCTCCACTTT. It specifies CASSYRPREDSPLHF.

The V gene is TRBV7-9, the J gene TRBJ1-2, with unresolved D. CDR1 is SEHNR, CDR2 FQNEAQ, per germline (reference sequence). The CDR3 covers 17 residues. The V end lost 1 base, the J end lost 3 bases, and 18 bases lay between the germline ends. The CDR3: CASSLDIHLSDDYGYTF. CDR3 DNA: TGTGCCAGCAGCTTAGATATACACCTCAGTGATGACTATGGCTACACCTTC.